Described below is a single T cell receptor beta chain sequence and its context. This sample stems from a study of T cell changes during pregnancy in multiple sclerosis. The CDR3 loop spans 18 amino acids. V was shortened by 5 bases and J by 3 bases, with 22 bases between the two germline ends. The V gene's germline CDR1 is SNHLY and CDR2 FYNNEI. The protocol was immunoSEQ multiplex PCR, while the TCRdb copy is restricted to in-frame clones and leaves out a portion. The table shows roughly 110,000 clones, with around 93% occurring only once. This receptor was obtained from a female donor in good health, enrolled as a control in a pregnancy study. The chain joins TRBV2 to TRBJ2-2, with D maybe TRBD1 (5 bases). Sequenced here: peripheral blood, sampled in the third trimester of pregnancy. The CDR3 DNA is TGTGCCAGCAGTCAAATTGGACGGACAAGTATAGACACCGGGGAGCTGTTTTTT. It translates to CASSQIGRTSIDTGELFF.